Presented here are 21 T cell receptor beta chains from one specimen sequenced in a study of early T cells in non-severe SARS-CoV-2 infection. TCRdb itself ran the 5' RACE reads through MiXCR, one entry per CDR3 protein. The profile shows about 69,000 distinct CDR3 sequences, roughly 4.9% of them singletons. The sample consisted of whole blood, taken at baseline. The receptors derive from an adult who was a healthcare worker with PCR-confirmed SARS-CoV-2 infection or an uninfected control (not recorded which). The donor label of this sample is uncertain.

This chain joins TRBV4-2 and TRBJ2-3; 7 bases are a match to TRBD2. V lost 3 bases and J lost 0; bases outside the gene matches: 6. Germline lookup yields CDR1 LGHNA and CDR2 YNFKEQ. The CDR3 length is 16 residues. CDR3 bases: TGTGCCAGCAGCCATTGGGGCGGGGGTAGCACAGATACGCAGTATTTT. Encoded protein: CASSHWGGGSTDTQYF.

The sample holds a few counts of this clonotype. CDR3 loop: CASSKEASISNTGELFF. CDR3 DNA: TGTGCCAGCAGCAAAGAGGCCAGCATCTCGAACACCGGGGAGCTGTTTTTT. J is TRBJ2-2 and V is TRBV21-1. TRBV21-1 is noted as a pseudogene. This CDR3 has 17 amino acids.

This clonotype has at least ten counts. This rearrangement joins TRBV12-3 or TRBV12-4 to TRBJ2-7, with 8 bases matching TRBD1. Trimming cost V 5 bases and J 4 bases; bases outside gene matches: 13. The CDR3 extends over 16 amino acids. CDR3 nucleotide sequence: TGTGCCAGCAGTCCCCTCGGGACAGGACCGGGATACGAGCAGTACTTC. The encoded protein is CASSPLGTGPGYEQYF.

This clonotype was counted ten times or more. This sequence joins TRBV6-2 or TRBV6-3 and TRBJ1-1; D unresolved. The CDR3 loop spans 13 amino acids. The germline V gene has CDR1 MNHEY and CDR2 SVGEGT. V was clipped by 0 bases and J by 4 bases, with 6 bases between them. Here the CDR3 reads CASSYSGITEAFF. The DNA of the CDR3 is TGTGCCAGCAGTTACTCAGGCATCACTGAAGCTTTCTTT.

This clonotype was observed many times. The chain uses TRBV7-9 and TRBJ2-7; D not certain. Trimming removed 5 bases from V and 1 base from J, with 18 bases in between. CDR3 length: 16 amino acids. From germline, CDR1 is SEHNR and CDR2 FQNEAQ (reference sequence). CDR3 sequence (DNA): TGTGCCAGCAGCCAAGCGTCGGCAGCAGGTTCCTACGAGCAGTACTTC. Its protein is CASSQASAAGSYEQYF.

Concerning this clonotype: Being one base from a much bigger clone, this may be a read error. V and J are TRBV28 and TRBJ2-6; 7 bases align to TRBD1. This CDR3 has 13 residues. Germline V gene sequence: CDR1 MDHEN, CDR2 SYDVKM. The CDR3 spells CVSSPPTGNVLTF. The CDR3 DNA follows: TGTGTCAGCAGTCCCCCGACAGGGAACGTCCTGACTTTC.

The chain combines TRBV7-9 with TRBJ2-4; 9 bases are shared with TRBD2. The CDR3 is 14 amino acids. The trim removed 2 bases at V and 7 bases at J, leaving 3 bases unmatched. Germline lookup yields CDR1 SEHNR and CDR2 FQNEAQ (reference sequence). Here the CDR3 DNA reads TGTGCCAGCAGCTTACTAGGGACTAGCAACATTCAGTACTTC. Encoded protein: CASSLLGTSNIQYF. The full variable domain, in which reference TRBV7-9 and TRBJ2-4 provide the parts outside the CDR3, is DTGVSQNPRHKITKRGQNVTFRCDPISEHNRLYWYRQTLGQGPEFLTYFQNEAQLEKSRLLSDRFSAERPKGSFSTLEIQRTEQGDSAMYLCASSLLGTSNIQYFGAGTRLSVL.

This clonotype was seen a handful of times. The chain uses TRBV4-1 and TRBJ1-1; unclear D gene. V was clipped by 4 bases and J by 2 bases, with 17 bases between them. The CDR3 has 16 residues. Germline V gene data show CDR1 as MGHRA and CDR2 as YSYEKL. The CDR3 protein is CASSRDNLAPNTEAFF. CDR3 coding DNA: TGCGCCAGCAGCCGAGATAATTTGGCGCCCAACACTGAAGCTTTCTTT.

This clonotype showed up just a few times. V is TRBV19 and J is TRBJ2-5; D uncertain. Germline V CDR1 and CDR2: LNHDA, SQIVND (reference sequence). The CDR3 totals 14 residues. With 6 bases removed from V and 2 bases from J, the gap between germline ends came to 13 bases. CDR3 loop: CASSLVSRQETQYF. CDR3 nucleotides: TGTGCCAGTAGCCTCGTGTCCCGACAAGAGACCCAGTACTTC.

This clonotype was seen a few times. The rearrangement joins TRBV6-6 to TRBJ1-1; 7 bases align to TRBD1. Germline loops: CDR1 MNHNY, CDR2 SVGAGI (reference sequence). The CDR3 has 15 amino acids. After removal of 2 bases from V and 1 base from J, the junction contained 4 bases not matched to a gene. CDR3 sequence: CASSYAGTENTEAFF. CDR3 in DNA: TGTGCCAGCAGTTACGCCGGGACAGAGAACACTGAAGCTTTCTTT.

This clonotype was seen at least ten times. This rearrangement joins TRBV20-1 to TRBJ2-3, with D uncertain. CDR3 length equals 10 residues. The germline V gene has CDR1 DFQATT and CDR2 SNEGSKA (reference sequence). The V end was cut by 5 bases, the J end by 7 bases, with 7 bases between. CDR3: CSAVVNTQYF. Here the CDR3 DNA reads TGCAGTGCTGTGGTGAATACGCAGTATTTT.

There are many counts of this clonotype. CDR3 in DNA: TGTGCCAGCAACCCCGGTAGGCAGGAAGCTTTCTTT. Translating gives CASNPGRQEAFF. This rearrangement joins TRBV12-3 or TRBV12-4 to TRBJ1-1; no clear D gene. The CDR3 is 12 amino acids. V shed 7 bases and J shed 8 bases, with 14 bases lying between them.

The rearrangement uses TRBV7-8 and TRBJ2-3, with 12 bases that match TRBD2. Trimming at V came to 5 bases and at J to 4 bases, leaving 10 bases not matched to a gene. CDR1 is SGHVS and CDR2 is FQNEAQ in the germline V gene. This CDR3 contains 17 residues. The CDR3 bases are TGTGCCAGCAGCCCCCGCCTAGCGGGGGGGATCGCAGATACGCAGTATTTT. Protein: CASSPRLAGGIADTQYF.

This clonotype appeared many times. The CDR3 loop is CASSFTGGRNEQFF. The CDR3 region has the DNA TGCGCCAGCAGCTTCACAGGGGGACGAAATGAGCAGTTCTTC. This chain links TRBV5-1 with TRBJ2-1; TRBD1 agrees at 8 bases. Trimming removed 2 bases from V and 7 bases from J; junction bases left unmatched: 5. From germline, CDR1 is SGHRS and CDR2 YFSETQ. This CDR3 region has 14 residues. Looking up the rest from reference TRBV5-1 and TRBJ2-1 gives the full variable domain: KAGVTQTPRYLIKTRGQQVTLSCSPISGHRSVSWYQQTPGQGLQFLFEYFSETQRNKGNFPGRFSGRQFSNSRSEMNVSTLELGDSALYLCASSFTGGRNEQFFGPGTRLTVL.

The chain uses TRBV27 and TRBJ2-5; D possibly uses TRBD1 or TRBD2 (6 bases each). The CDR3 has 17 residues. Trimming took 6 bases from V and 4 from J, leaving 24 bases between them. In germline, CDR1 is MNHEY, CDR2 SMNVEV (reference sequence). Written as DNA, the CDR3 is TGTGCCAGCAGCCTCAACCCGACGTGGGGGGCAGGAGAGACCCAGTACTTC. Its protein is CASSLNPTWGAGETQYF.

This clonotype appeared many times. The chain couples TRBV5-1 to TRBJ1-5, with 10 bases aligning to TRBD1. The CDR3 consists of 15 residues. V trimming: 0 bases; J trimming: 5 bases; junction bases outside the gene matches: 2. Germline values: CDR1 SGHRS, CDR2 YFSETQ. CDR3 loop: CASSLAGTGDQPQHF. In nucleotides, the CDR3 is TGCGCCAGCAGCTTGGCGGGGACAGGGGATCAGCCCCAGCATTTT.

This chain uses TRBV6-2 or TRBV6-3 with TRBJ1-2, with D perhaps TRBD1 (6 bases). From germline, CDR1 is MNHEY and CDR2 SVGEGT. This CDR3 is built from 13 residues. V dropped 5 bases and J dropped 4 bases, with 11 bases sitting between them. The CDR3 region has the DNA TGTGCCAGCAGTACCGACAGGATCTATGGCTACACCTTC. Its translation: CASSTDRIYGYTF.

This clonotype was observed a handful of times. The V call is TRBV5-6, the J call TRBJ2-7; TRBD2 matches at 7 bases. The CDR3 is 15 amino acids. Looked up from germline, CDR1 is SGHDT and CDR2 is YYEEEE. The V and J ends lost 1 base and 0 bases, in that order; junction bases with no gene match: 4. Here the CDR3 reads CASSLPSGNSYEQYF. CDR3 bases: TGTGCCAGCAGCTTGCCTAGCGGAAACTCCTACGAGCAGTACTTC.

This clonotype was counted only a few times. The chain joins TRBV7-3 to TRBJ1-2; D unclear. The CDR3 consists of 12 residues. Trimming removed 3 bases from V and 8 bases from J, with 10 bases in between. In germline, CDR1 is SGHTA, CDR2 FQGTGA. The CDR3 DNA sequence: TGTGCCAGCAGCTTCGCGGGAGAAGGCTACACCTTC. This codes for CASSFAGEGYTF.

The table lists this clonotype with a few counts. The gene calls are TRBV5-4 and TRBJ1-4, with no clear D. This CDR3 spans 14 amino acids. V was shortened by 4 bases and J by 7 bases, with 14 bases between the two germline ends. Germline CDR1 SGHNT, CDR2 YYREEE (reference sequence). In DNA, the CDR3 is TGTGCCAGCAGCCGCCGCTCAGAAGGTGAAAAACTGTTTTTT. Residues: CASSRRSEGEKLFF.

The table lists this clonotype with many counts. This chain connects TRBV9 to TRBJ2-3; D unresolved. V lost 0 bases and J lost 0, with 11 bases in between. This CDR3 spans 16 amino acids. The germline CDR1 and CDR2 sequences are SGDLS and YYNGEE. The CDR3 loop reads CASSVGHTASTDTQYF. As DNA, the CDR3 is TGTGCCAGCAGCGTAGGGCACACGGCTAGCACAGATACGCAGTATTTT.